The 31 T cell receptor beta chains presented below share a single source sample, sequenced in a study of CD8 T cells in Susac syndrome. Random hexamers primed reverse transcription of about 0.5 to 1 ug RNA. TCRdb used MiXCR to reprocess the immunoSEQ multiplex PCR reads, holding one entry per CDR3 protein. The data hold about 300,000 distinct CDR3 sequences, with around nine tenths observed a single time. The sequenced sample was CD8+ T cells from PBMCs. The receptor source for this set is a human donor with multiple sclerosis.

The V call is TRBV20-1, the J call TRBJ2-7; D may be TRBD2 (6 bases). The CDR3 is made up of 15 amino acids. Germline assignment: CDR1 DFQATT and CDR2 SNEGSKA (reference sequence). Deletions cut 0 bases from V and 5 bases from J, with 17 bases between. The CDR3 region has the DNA TGCAGTGCTAGAGATTTCCGGGGGAGCTCTAACGAGCAGTACTTC. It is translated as CSARDFRGSSNEQYF.

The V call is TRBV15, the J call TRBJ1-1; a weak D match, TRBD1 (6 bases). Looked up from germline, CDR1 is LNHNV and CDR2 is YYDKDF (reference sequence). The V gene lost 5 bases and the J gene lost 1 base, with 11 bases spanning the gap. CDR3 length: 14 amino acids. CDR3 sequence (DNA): TGTGCCACCAGCGAACAGGGCGGGAACACTGAAGCTTTCTTT. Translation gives CATSEQGGNTEAFF.

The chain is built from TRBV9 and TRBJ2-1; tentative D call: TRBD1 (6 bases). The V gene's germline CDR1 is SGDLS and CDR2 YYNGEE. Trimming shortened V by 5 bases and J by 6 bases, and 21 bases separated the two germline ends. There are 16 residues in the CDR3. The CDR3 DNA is TGTGCCAGCAGTAGGGGGAGCGGCCTGAAAACCAATGAGCAGTTCTTC. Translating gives CASSRGSGLKTNEQFF.

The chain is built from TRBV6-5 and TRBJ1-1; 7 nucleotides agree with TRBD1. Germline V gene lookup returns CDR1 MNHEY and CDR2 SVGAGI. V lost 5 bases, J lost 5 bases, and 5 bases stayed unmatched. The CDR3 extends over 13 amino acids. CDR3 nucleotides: TGTGCCAGCAGTACCACAGGGGTGACTGAAGCTTTCTTT. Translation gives CASSTTGVTEAFF.

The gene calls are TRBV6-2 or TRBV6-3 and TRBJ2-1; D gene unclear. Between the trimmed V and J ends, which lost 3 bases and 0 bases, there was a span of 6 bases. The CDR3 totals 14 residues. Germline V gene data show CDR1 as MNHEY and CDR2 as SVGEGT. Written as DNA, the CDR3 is TGTGCCAGCAGTTATCTAACCTCCTACAATGAGCAGTTCTTC. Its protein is CASSYLTSYNEQFF.

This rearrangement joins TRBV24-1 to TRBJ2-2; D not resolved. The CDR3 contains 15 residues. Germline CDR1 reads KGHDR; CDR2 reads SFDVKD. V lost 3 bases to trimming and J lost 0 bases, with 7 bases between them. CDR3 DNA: TGTGCCACCAGTGATCCTTACACGAACACCGGGGAGCTGTTTTTT. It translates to CATSDPYTNTGELFF.

CDR3 DNA sequence: TGTGCCAGCAGGCTCACCCAAGAGACCCAGTACTTC. Translation: CASRLTQETQYF. The chain links TRBV12-3 or TRBV12-4 to TRBJ2-5; D gene unclear. The CDR3 has 12 residues. V was pared by 6 bases and J by 1 base, with 6 bases between.

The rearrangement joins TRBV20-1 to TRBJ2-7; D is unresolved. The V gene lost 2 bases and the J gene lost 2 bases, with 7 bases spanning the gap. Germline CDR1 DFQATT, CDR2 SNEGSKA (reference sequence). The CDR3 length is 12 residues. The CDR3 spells CSARTRAYEQYF. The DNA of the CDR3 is TGCAGTGCTAGAACCAGAGCCTACGAGCAGTACTTC.

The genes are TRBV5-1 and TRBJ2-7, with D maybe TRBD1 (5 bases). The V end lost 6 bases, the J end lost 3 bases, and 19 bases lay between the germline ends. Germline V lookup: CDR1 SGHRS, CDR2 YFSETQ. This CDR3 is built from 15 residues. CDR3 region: CASKTGPGRNYEQYF. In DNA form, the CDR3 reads TGCGCCAGCAAAACGGGTCCAGGGCGGAACTACGAGCAGTACTTC.

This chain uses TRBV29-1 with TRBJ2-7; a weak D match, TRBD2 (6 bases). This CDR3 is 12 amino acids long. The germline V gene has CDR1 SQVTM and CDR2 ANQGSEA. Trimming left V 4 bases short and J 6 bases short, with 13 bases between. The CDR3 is CSVVGLYLEQYF. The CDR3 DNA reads TGCAGCGTTGTGGGACTTTATCTCGAGCAGTACTTC.

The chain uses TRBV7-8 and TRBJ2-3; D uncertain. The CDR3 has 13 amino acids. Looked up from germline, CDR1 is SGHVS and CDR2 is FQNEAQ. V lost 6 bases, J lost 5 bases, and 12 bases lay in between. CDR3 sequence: CASRSGPGDTQYF. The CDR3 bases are TGTGCCAGCAGATCAGGCCCGGGAGATACGCAGTATTTT.

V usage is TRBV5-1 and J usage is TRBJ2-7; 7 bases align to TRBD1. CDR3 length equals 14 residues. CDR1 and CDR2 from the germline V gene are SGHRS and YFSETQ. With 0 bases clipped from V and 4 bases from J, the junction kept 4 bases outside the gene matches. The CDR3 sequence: CASSLVGTEYEQYF. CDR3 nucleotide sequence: TGCGCCAGCAGCTTGGTAGGGACAGAGTACGAGCAGTACTTC. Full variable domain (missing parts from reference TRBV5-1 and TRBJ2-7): KAGVTQTPRYLIKTRGQQVTLSCSPISGHRSVSWYQQTPGQGLQFLFEYFSETQRNKGNFPGRFSGRQFSNSRSEMNVSTLELGDSALYLCASSLVGTEYEQYFGPGTRLTVT.

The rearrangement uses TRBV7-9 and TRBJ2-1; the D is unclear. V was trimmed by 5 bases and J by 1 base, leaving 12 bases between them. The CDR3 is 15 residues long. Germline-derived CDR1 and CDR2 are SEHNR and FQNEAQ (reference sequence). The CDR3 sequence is CASSTEKLSYNEQFF. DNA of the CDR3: TGTGCCAGCAGCACTGAGAAACTTTCCTACAATGAGCAGTTCTTC.

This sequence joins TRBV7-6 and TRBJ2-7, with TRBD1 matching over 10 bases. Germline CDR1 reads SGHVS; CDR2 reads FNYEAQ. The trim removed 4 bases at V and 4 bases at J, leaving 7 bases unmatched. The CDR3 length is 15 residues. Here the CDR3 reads CASSSGQGYPYEQYF. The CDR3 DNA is TGTGCCAGCAGCTCGGGACAGGGGTACCCTTACGAGCAGTACTTC.

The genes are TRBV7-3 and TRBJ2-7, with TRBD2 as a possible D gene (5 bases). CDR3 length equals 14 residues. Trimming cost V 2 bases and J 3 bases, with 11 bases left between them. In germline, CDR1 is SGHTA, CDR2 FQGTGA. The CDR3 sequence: CASSLDGENYEQYF. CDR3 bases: TGTGCCAGCAGCTTAGACGGGGAGAACTACGAGCAGTACTTC. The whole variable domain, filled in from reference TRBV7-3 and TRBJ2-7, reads GAGVSQTPSNKVTEKGKYVELRCDPISGHTALYWYRQSLGQGPEFLIYFQGTGAADDSGLPNDRFFAVRPEGSVSTLKIQRTERGDSAVYLCASSLDGENYEQYFGPGTRLTVT.

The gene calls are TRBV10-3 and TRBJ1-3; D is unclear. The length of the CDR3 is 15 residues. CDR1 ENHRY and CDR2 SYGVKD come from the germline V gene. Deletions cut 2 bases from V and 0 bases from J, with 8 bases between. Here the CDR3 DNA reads TGTGCCATCAGTGAGCCCGGAAGCTCTGGAAACACCATATATTTT. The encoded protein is CAISEPGSSGNTIYF.

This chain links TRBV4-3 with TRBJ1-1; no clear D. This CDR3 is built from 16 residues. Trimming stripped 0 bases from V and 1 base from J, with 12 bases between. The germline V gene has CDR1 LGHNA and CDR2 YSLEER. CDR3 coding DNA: TGCGCCAGCAGCCAAGATGGTTGGGTTGGGAACACTGAAGCTTTCTTT. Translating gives CASSQDGWVGNTEAFF.

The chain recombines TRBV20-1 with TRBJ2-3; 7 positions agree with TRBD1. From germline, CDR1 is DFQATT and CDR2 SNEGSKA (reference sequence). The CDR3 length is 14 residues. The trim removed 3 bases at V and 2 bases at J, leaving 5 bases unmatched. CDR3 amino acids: CSASPTGYTDTQYF. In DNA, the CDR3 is TGCAGTGCTAGCCCGACAGGGTACACAGATACGCAGTATTTT.

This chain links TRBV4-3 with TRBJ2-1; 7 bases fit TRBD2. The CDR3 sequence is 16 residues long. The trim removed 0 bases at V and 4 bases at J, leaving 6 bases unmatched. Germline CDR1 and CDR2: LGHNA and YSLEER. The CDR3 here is CASSQERLALYNEQFF. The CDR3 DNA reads TGCGCCAGCAGCCAAGAAAGACTAGCCCTTTACAATGAGCAGTTCTTC.

The CDR3 sequence: CASSLVQSYEQYF. The CDR3 DNA sequence: TGTGCCAGCAGTTTGGTACAGTCCTACGAGCAGTACTTC. V and J are TRBV28 and TRBJ2-7; the D is unclear. This CDR3 is 13 amino acids long. Germline loops: CDR1 MDHEN, CDR2 SYDVKM. V shed 3 bases and J shed 1 base, with 7 bases lying between them.

As DNA, the CDR3 is TGTGCCAGCAGTGAACTGGGGAACTACGAGCAGTACTTC. This sequence encodes CASSELGNYEQYF. The chain is built from TRBV6-1 and TRBJ2-7, with D unclear. This CDR3 is 13 amino acids long. Germline CDR1 and CDR2: MNHNS and SASEGT. The germline V and J ends were trimmed by 2 bases and 3 bases, with 8 bases remaining between them.

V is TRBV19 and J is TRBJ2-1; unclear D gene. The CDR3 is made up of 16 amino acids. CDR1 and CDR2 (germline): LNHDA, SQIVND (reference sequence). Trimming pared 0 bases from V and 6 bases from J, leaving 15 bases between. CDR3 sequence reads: CASSIDSRNPSNEQFF. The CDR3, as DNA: TGTGCCAGTAGTATAGATTCGAGAAACCCCTCCAATGAGCAGTTCTTC.

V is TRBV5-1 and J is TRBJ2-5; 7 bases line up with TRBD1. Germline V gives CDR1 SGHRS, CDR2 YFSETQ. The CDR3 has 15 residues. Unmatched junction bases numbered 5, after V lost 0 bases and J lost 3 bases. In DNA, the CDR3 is TGCGCCAGCAGCTTGGATATCGGGACAGAAGAGACCCAGTACTTC. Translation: CASSLDIGTEETQYF.

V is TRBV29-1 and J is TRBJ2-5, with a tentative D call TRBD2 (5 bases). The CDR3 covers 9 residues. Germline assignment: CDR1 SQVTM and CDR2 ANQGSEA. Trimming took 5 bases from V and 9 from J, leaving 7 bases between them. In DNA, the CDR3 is TGCAGCGTTACCGGGGCCCAGTACTTC. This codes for CSVTGAQYF.

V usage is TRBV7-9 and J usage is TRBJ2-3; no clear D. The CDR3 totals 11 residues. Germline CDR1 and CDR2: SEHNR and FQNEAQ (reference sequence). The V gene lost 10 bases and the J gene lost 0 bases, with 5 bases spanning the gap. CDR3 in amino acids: CATISTDTQYF. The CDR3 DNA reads TGTGCCACCATTAGCACAGATACGCAGTATTTT.

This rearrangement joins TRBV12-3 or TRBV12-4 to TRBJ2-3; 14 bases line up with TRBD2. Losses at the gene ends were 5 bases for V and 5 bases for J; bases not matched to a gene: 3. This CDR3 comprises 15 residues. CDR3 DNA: TGTGCCAGCAGTGGACTAGCGGGAGGTGAAGATACGCAGTATTTT. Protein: CASSGLAGGEDTQYF.

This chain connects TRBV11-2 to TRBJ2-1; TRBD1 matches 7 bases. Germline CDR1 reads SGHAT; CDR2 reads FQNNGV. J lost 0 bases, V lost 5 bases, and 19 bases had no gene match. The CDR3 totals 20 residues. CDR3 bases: TGTGCCAGCAGCGGTTTAGGGGACAGCCAAACACCTCTCTCCTACAATGAGCAGTTCTTC. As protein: CASSGLGDSQTPLSYNEQFF.

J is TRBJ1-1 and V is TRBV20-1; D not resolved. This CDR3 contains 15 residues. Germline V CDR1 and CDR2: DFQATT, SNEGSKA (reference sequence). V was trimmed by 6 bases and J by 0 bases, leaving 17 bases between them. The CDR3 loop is CSAPNLTGVNTEAFF. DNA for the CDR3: TGCAGTGCCCCCAACCTCACCGGGGTGAACACTGAAGCTTTCTTT.

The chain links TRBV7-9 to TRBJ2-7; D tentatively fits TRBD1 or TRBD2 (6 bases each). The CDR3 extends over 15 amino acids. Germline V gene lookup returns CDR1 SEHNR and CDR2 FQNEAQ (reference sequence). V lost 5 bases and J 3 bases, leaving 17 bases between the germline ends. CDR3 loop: CASSPRDTDDYEQYF. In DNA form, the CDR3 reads TGTGCCAGCAGCCCGCGGGACACCGACGACTACGAGCAGTACTTC.

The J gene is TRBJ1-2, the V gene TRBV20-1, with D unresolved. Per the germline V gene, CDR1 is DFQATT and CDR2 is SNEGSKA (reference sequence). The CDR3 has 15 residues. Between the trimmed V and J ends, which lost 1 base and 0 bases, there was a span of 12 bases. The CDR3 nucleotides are TGCAGTGCTAGAGCTCCGACCGGGACTAACTATGGCTACACCTTC. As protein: CSARAPTGTNYGYTF.

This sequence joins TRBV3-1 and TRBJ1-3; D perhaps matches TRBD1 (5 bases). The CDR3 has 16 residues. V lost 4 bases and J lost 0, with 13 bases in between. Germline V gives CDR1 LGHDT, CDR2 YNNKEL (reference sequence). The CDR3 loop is CASSRNRGASGNTIYF. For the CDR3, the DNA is TGTGCCAGCAGCCGTAATAGGGGAGCCTCTGGAAACACCATATATTTT.